The T cell receptor beta chain under discussion was sequenced for a study of shared T cell receptors in the human thymus (dated by TCRdb to the early 2020s). About the study as a whole: The study investigated the way shared, self-reactive T-cell receptor alpha chains are produced in the human thymus.

Libraries were prepared through the immunoSEQ multiplex PCR assay. Sourced from immuneACCESS, this table was stored by TCRdb with only in-frame sequences that have V and J called. A share of the clones is absent; for the studies checked, an unresolved V gene accounts for under half, and the remainder has no known explanation. Present in this sample are hundreds of thousands of clones, approximately 95% of which were seen just once. The top ten constitute approximately 0.02% of the sample. Regarding this clone: Its recognized antigen is unknown. No base-level quality is on record; no much larger clone is a single base apart.

Cut back by 6 bases and 5 bases, the V and J ends lie 16 bases apart. From cysteine to phenylalanine, the CDR3 is 15 amino acids long. The only DNA kept is the CDR3, 45 bases in frame from the first base. CDR1 and CDR2 (LNHDA, SQIVND) derive from the germline V gene (reference sequence). The V and J genes are TRBV19 and TRBJ1-4; TRBD1 is a possible D gene, resting on 6 matching bases. The specimen sequenced was thymocytes. This clonotype originated in a human donor. The CDR3 reads as follows: CASSPPQGQNEKLFF. The nucleotides are TGTGCCAGTAGCCCCCCCCAGGGACAAAATGAAAAACTGTTTTTT.